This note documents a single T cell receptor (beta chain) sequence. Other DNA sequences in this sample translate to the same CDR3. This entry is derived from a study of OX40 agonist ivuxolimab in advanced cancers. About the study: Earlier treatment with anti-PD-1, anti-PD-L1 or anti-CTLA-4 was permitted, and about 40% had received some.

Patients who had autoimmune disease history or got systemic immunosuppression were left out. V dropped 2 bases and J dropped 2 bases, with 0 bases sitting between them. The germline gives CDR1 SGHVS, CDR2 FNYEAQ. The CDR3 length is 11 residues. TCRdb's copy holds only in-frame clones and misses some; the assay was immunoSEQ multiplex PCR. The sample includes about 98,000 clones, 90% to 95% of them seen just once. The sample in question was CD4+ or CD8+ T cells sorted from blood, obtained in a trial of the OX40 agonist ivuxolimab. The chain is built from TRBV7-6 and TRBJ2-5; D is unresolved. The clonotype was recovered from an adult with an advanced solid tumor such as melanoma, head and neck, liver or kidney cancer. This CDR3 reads CASSLQETQYF. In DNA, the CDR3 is TGTGCCAGCAGCTTACAAGAGACCCAGTACTTC.